A selection of T cell receptor beta chains follows, all from one sample in a study of blood T cell repertoires in COVID-19. TCRdb's table, derived via immunoSEQ multiplex PCR, lists solely in-frame clones and lacks some. The sample includes about 200,000 clones, around 87% of them seen just once. What was sequenced was peripheral blood. Source of these receptors: a man in his 60s with acute or convalescent COVID-19. CDR3s include the opening cysteine and the closing phenylalanine or tryptophan. A D gene is named only where the DNA matches it firmly. Some rows have no size entry. The others give once, few or many, or a class for an expanded clone.

v_call: TRBV6-4; j_call: TRBJ1-2; clone_size: -; d_call: TRBD1; cdr3_aa: CASSAGTDNYGYTF; cdr3_nt: TGTGCCAGCAGTGCCGGGACAGACAACTATGGCTACACCTTC
v_call: TRBV6-2/TRBV6-3; j_call: TRBJ1-1; clone_size: -; d_call: -; cdr3_aa: CASSYPRGAEAFF; cdr3_nt: TGTGCCAGCAGTTACCCGCGGGGCGCTGAAGCTTTCTTT
v_call: TRBV12-2; j_call: TRBJ1-2; clone_size: -; d_call: -; cdr3_aa: CASRSLSDTPVLWGYTF; cdr3_nt: TGTGCAAGTCGCTCCCTCTCCGACACCCCCGTTTTATGGGGCTACACCTTC
v_call: TRBV3-1/TRBV3-2; j_call: TRBJ2-3; clone_size: few; d_call: -; cdr3_aa: CATGAGRTDTQYF; cdr3_nt: TGTGCCACCGGCGCAGGCCGCACAGATACGCAGTATTTT
v_call: TRBV14; j_call: TRBJ2-6; clone_size: -; d_call: TRBD1; cdr3_aa: CASSQETGAPSGANVLTF; cdr3_nt: TGTGCCAGCAGCCAAGAGACAGGGGCCCCCTCTGGGGCCAACGTCCTGACTTTC
v_call: TRBV7-6; j_call: TRBJ2-7; clone_size: -; d_call: TRBD2; cdr3_aa: CASSSAASGSYEQYF; cdr3_nt: TGTGCCAGCAGCTCCGCAGCTAGCGGTTCCTACGAGCAGTACTTC
v_call: TRBV7-3; j_call: TRBJ1-1; clone_size: -; d_call: -; cdr3_aa: CASSSDEGGRAFF; cdr3_nt: TGTGCCAGCAGCTCCGATGAAGGGGGAAGGGCTTTCTTT
v_call: TRBV29-1; j_call: TRBJ1-1; clone_size: -; d_call: -; cdr3_aa: CSVQNRVPAEAFF; cdr3_nt: TGCAGCGTCCAAAACAGGGTACCCGCTGAAGCTTTCTTT
v_call: TRBV6-5; j_call: TRBJ1-2; clone_size: -; d_call: -; cdr3_aa: CASRSSGYLGYTF; cdr3_nt: TGTGCCAGCAGATCCTCAGGTTACCTGGGCTACACCTTC
v_call: TRBV19; j_call: TRBJ1-5; clone_size: -; d_call: -; cdr3_aa: CASSPQVGQPQHF; cdr3_nt: TGTGCCAGTAGTCCGCAGGTGGGTCAGCCCCAGCATTTT
v_call: TRBV6-6; j_call: TRBJ2-5; clone_size: -; d_call: TRBD1; cdr3_aa: CASSWGQGEGETQYF; cdr3_nt: TGTGCCAGCAGTTGGGGACAGGGGGAGGGGGAGACCCAGTACTTC
v_call: TRBV11-3; j_call: TRBJ1-1; clone_size: -; d_call: -; cdr3_aa: CASSADRLDTEAFF; cdr3_nt: TGTGCCAGCAGCGCCGACAGGTTGGACACTGAAGCTTTCTTT
v_call: TRBV4-3; j_call: TRBJ1-4; clone_size: once; d_call: -; cdr3_aa: CASSQEGGSTNEKLFF; cdr3_nt: TGCGCCAGCAGCCAAGAGGGGGGATCAACTAATGAAAAACTGTTTTTT
v_call: TRBV19; j_call: TRBJ1-5; clone_size: -; d_call: -; cdr3_aa: CASTSQGGFWEPQHF; cdr3_nt: TGTGCCAGTACCTCACAGGGTGGTTTCTGGGAGCCCCAGCATTTT
v_call: TRBV7-2; j_call: TRBJ2-7; clone_size: -; d_call: TRBD2; cdr3_aa: CASTGTSGLNEQYF; cdr3_nt: TGTGCCAGCACCGGGACTAGCGGGTTGAACGAGCAGTACTTC
v_call: TRBV3-1/TRBV3-2; j_call: TRBJ2-5; clone_size: -; d_call: TRBD2; cdr3_aa: CASSQKRGGDIEETQYF; cdr3_nt: TGTGCCAGCAGCCAAAAGCGGGGGGGCGATATTGAAGAGACCCAGTACTTC
v_call: TRBV27; j_call: TRBJ1-6; clone_size: -; d_call: -; cdr3_aa: CASSWGQGQYNSPLHF; cdr3_nt: TGTGCCAGCAGCTGGGGCCAAGGACAGTATAATTCACCCCTCCACTTT
v_call: TRBV5-4; j_call: TRBJ2-5; clone_size: -; d_call: TRBD2; cdr3_aa: CASSLASGGRETQYF; cdr3_nt: TGTGCCAGCAGCTTGGCTAGCGGGGGGCGGGAGACCCAGTACTTC
v_call: TRBV5-8; j_call: TRBJ1-4; clone_size: -; d_call: -; cdr3_aa: CASSLRPTPKNEKLFF; cdr3_nt: TGTGCCAGCAGCTTGCGACCGACACCGAAGAATGAAAAACTGTTTTTT
v_call: TRBV18; j_call: TRBJ1-2; clone_size: -; d_call: TRBD1; cdr3_aa: CASSPTTGNYGYTF; cdr3_nt: TGTGCCAGCTCACCGACGACAGGGAACTATGGCTACACCTTC
v_call: TRBV5-5; j_call: TRBJ2-7; clone_size: -; d_call: TRBD1; cdr3_aa: CASSLGGDSYSEQYF; cdr3_nt: TGTGCCAGCAGCTTGGGTGGGGACAGTTACTCCGAGCAGTACTTC
v_call: TRBV27; j_call: TRBJ2-1; clone_size: -; d_call: -; cdr3_aa: CASSSVNADEQFF; cdr3_nt: TGTGCCAGCAGTTCCGTCAACGCGGATGAGCAGTTCTTC
v_call: TRBV27; j_call: TRBJ2-7; clone_size: -; d_call: -; cdr3_aa: CASSPRWQAYEQYF; cdr3_nt: TGTGCCAGCAGTCCCCGATGGCAGGCCTACGAGCAGTACTTC
v_call: TRBV5-1; j_call: TRBJ1-3; clone_size: -; d_call: -; cdr3_aa: CASSWTGGQGSGNTIYF; cdr3_nt: TGCGCCAGCAGCTGGACGGGGGGACAAGGGTCTGGAAACACCATATATTTT
v_call: TRBV9; j_call: TRBJ2-5; clone_size: -; d_call: -; cdr3_aa: CASSATPTREETQYF; cdr3_nt: TGTGCCAGCAGCGCCACCCCAACTAGGGAAGAGACCCAGTACTTC
v_call: TRBV2; j_call: TRBJ1-6; clone_size: -; d_call: TRBD1; cdr3_aa: CASRQPGQGDHF; cdr3_nt: TGTGCCAGCAGGCAACCGGGACAGGGTGACCACTTT
v_call: TRBV4-1; j_call: TRBJ1-4; clone_size: -; d_call: TRBD1; cdr3_aa: CASSQLTGPYEKLFF; cdr3_nt: TGCGCCAGCAGCCAACTGACAGGGCCCTATGAAAAACTGTTTTTT
v_call: TRBV6-4; j_call: TRBJ1-4; clone_size: -; d_call: -; cdr3_aa: CASSDTPGKNEKLFF; cdr3_nt: TGTGCCAGCAGTGACACACCAGGGAAAAATGAAAAACTGTTTTTT
v_call: TRBV7-2; j_call: TRBJ2-2; clone_size: -; d_call: TRBD1; cdr3_aa: CASSSGQGRSGELFF; cdr3_nt: TGTGCCAGCAGCTCCGGACAGGGGCGGAGCGGGGAGCTGTTTTTT
v_call: TRBV11-2; j_call: TRBJ1-1; clone_size: -; d_call: -; cdr3_aa: CASSLVRGKNTEAFF; cdr3_nt: TGTGCCAGCAGCTTAGTGCGGGGTAAGAACACTGAAGCTTTCTTT
v_call: TRBV5-1; j_call: TRBJ2-1; clone_size: -; d_call: TRBD2; cdr3_aa: CASSLPSGTSETNEQFF; cdr3_nt: TGCGCCAGCAGCTTGCCGTCCGGGACTAGCGAGACAAATGAGCAGTTCTTC
v_call: TRBV5-1; j_call: TRBJ2-5; clone_size: -; d_call: -; cdr3_aa: CASSSGAYQETQYF; cdr3_nt: TGCGCCAGCAGCTCTGGGGCGTACCAAGAGACCCAGTACTTC
v_call: TRBV7-7; j_call: TRBJ2-2; clone_size: -; d_call: -; cdr3_aa: CASSIDIRAGPGELFF; cdr3_nt: TGTGCCAGCAGCATAGATATCCGGGCGGGCCCCGGGGAGCTGTTTTTT
v_call: TRBV7-2; j_call: TRBJ2-3; clone_size: -; d_call: TRBD2; cdr3_aa: CASSLRVGTSGGRSTQYF; cdr3_nt: TGTGCCAGCAGCTTGCGCGTAGGGACTAGCGGGGGGAGGAGTACGCAGTATTTT
v_call: TRBV18; j_call: TRBJ2-7; clone_size: -; d_call: -; cdr3_aa: CASSPAGRPEQYF; cdr3_nt: TGTGCCAGCTCACCGGCGGGACGGCCCGAGCAGTACTTC
v_call: TRBV2; j_call: TRBJ1-3; clone_size: -; d_call: -; cdr3_aa: CASSTGTNSGNTIYF; cdr3_nt: TGTGCCAGCAGCACCGGGACAAACTCTGGAAACACCATATATTTT
v_call: TRBV5-4; j_call: TRBJ1-1; clone_size: -; d_call: -; cdr3_aa: CASSLGQQNTEAFF; cdr3_nt: TGTGCCAGCAGCTTGGGACAGCAAAACACTGAAGCTTTCTTT
v_call: TRBV7-2; j_call: TRBJ2-2; clone_size: -; d_call: TRBD1; cdr3_aa: CASSLAGQGDTGELFF; cdr3_nt: TGTGCCAGCAGCTTAGCCGGACAGGGGGACACCGGGGAGCTGTTTTTT
v_call: TRBV19; j_call: TRBJ2-5; clone_size: -; d_call: TRBD1; cdr3_aa: CASGQGARETQYF; cdr3_nt: TGTGCCAGTGGTCAGGGGGCGCGGGAGACCCAGTACTTC
v_call: TRBV4-3; j_call: TRBJ2-7; clone_size: many; d_call: TRBD1; cdr3_aa: CASSQRRTGDHEQYF; cdr3_nt: TGCGCCAGCAGCCAAAGAAGGACAGGGGATCACGAGCAGTACTTC
v_call: TRBV7-9; j_call: TRBJ1-1; clone_size: -; d_call: -; cdr3_aa: CASQGVGRGNTEAFF; cdr3_nt: TGTGCCAGCCAAGGGGTCGGGAGGGGGAACACTGAAGCTTTCTTT
v_call: TRBV3-1/TRBV3-2; j_call: TRBJ1-1; clone_size: -; d_call: TRBD1; cdr3_aa: CASSPPAGGMNTEAFF; cdr3_nt: TGTGCCAGCAGCCCTCCGGCAGGGGGGATGAACACTGAAGCTTTCTTT
v_call: TRBV19; j_call: TRBJ2-7; clone_size: -; d_call: TRBD1; cdr3_aa: CASSIGGQGVPLPTQYF; cdr3_nt: TGTGCCAGTAGTATAGGGGGACAGGGAGTCCCCTTACCCACGCAGTACTTC
v_call: TRBV18; j_call: TRBJ2-1; clone_size: -; d_call: TRBD2; cdr3_aa: CASSPPRLAGGYEQFF; cdr3_nt: TGTGCCAGCTCACCACCGAGGCTAGCGGGGGGTTATGAGCAGTTCTTC
v_call: TRBV2; j_call: TRBJ2-2; clone_size: few; d_call: TRBD2; cdr3_aa: CASNGGGDLGGTGELFF; cdr3_nt: TGTGCCAGCAACGGCGGGGGGGACTTAGGAGGCACCGGGGAGCTGTTTTTT
v_call: TRBV9; j_call: TRBJ2-1; clone_size: -; d_call: -; cdr3_aa: CASSPREGVDEQFF; cdr3_nt: TGTGCCAGCAGCCCGAGGGAGGGGGTGGATGAGCAGTTCTTC
v_call: TRBV19; j_call: TRBJ1-5; clone_size: -; d_call: -; cdr3_aa: CASSIERGREQPQHF; cdr3_nt: TGTGCCAGTAGTATAGAAAGGGGCCGGGAGCAGCCCCAGCATTTT
v_call: TRBV12-3/TRBV12-4; j_call: TRBJ2-1; clone_size: few; d_call: -; cdr3_aa: CASTNQGKYEQFF; cdr3_nt: TGTGCCAGCACCAATCAGGGAAAGTATGAGCAGTTCTTC
v_call: TRBV19; j_call: TRBJ1-5; clone_size: -; d_call: -; cdr3_aa: CASIAPGYGNQPQHF; cdr3_nt: TGTGCCAGTATCGCCCCCGGGTATGGCAATCAGCCCCAGCATTTT
v_call: TRBV21-1; j_call: TRBJ2-4; clone_size: -; d_call: -; cdr3_aa: CASIGGGDRVRNIQYF; cdr3_nt: TGTGCCAGCATCGGAGGTGGGGACAGGGTGCGGAACATTCAGTACTTC
v_call: TRBV3-1/TRBV3-2; j_call: TRBJ2-1; clone_size: -; d_call: -; cdr3_aa: CASSPAPGAYNEQFF; cdr3_nt: TGTGCCAGCAGCCCCGCACCGGGGGCCTACAATGAGCAGTTCTTC
v_call: TRBV5-1; j_call: TRBJ2-3; clone_size: -; d_call: -; cdr3_aa: CASSDNSGTDTQYF; cdr3_nt: TGCGCCAGCAGCGACAACTCAGGGACAGATACGCAGTATTTT
v_call: TRBV9; j_call: TRBJ2-7; clone_size: -; d_call: -; cdr3_aa: CASSPQQGGYEQYF; cdr3_nt: TGTGCCAGCAGCCCCCAACAGGGAGGGTACGAGCAGTACTTC
v_call: TRBV4-1; j_call: TRBJ2-7; clone_size: once; d_call: TRBD1; cdr3_aa: CASSPEPFAGGYEQYF; cdr3_nt: TGCGCCAGCAGCCCGGAGCCGTTCGCAGGGGGATACGAGCAGTACTTC
v_call: TRBV18; j_call: TRBJ2-6; clone_size: -; d_call: -; cdr3_aa: CASSPGTGFISGANVLTF; cdr3_nt: TGTGCCAGCTCCCCAGGGACTGGGTTTATCTCAGGGGCCAACGTCCTGACTTTC
v_call: TRBV12-3/TRBV12-4; j_call: TRBJ2-1; clone_size: -; d_call: -; cdr3_aa: CASSFGEYNEQFF; cdr3_nt: TGTGCCAGCAGTTTTGGGGAGTACAATGAGCAGTTCTTC
v_call: TRBV18; j_call: TRBJ1-2; clone_size: -; d_call: TRBD1; cdr3_aa: CASSPGQGPFNYGYTF; cdr3_nt: TGTGCCAGCTCACCGGGACAGGGACCTTTTAACTATGGCTACACCTTC
v_call: TRBV2; j_call: TRBJ1-5; clone_size: -; d_call: -; cdr3_aa: CASTVGGLSTQPQHF; cdr3_nt: TGTGCCAGCACGGTCGGGGGGCTCTCTACTCAGCCCCAGCATTTT
v_call: TRBV4-2; j_call: TRBJ2-3; clone_size: -; d_call: -; cdr3_aa: CASSQDTAGTDTQYF; cdr3_nt: TGTGCCAGCAGCCAAGATACAGCGGGCACAGATACGCAGTATTTT